The clone carrying this T cell receptor (beta chain) was counted between two and nine times. The antigen is not known. The data are from a study of T cell responses to AZD1222 COVID-19 vaccine. Study-wide results and limits: In all cases, repertoires were sampled only after the peak T cell response. Donors in the cohort were predominantly white British and more often female, and clonal diversity was possibly underestimated.

CDR1 and CDR2 from the germline V gene are LGHDT and YNNKEL (reference sequence). This CDR3 contains 16 residues. J lost 1 base, V lost 1 base, and 5 bases had no gene match. Data came from immunoSEQ multiplex PCR; TCRdb stores just in-frame clones and leaves some out. Of some 130,000 clones in the sample, around 90% are singletons; the top ten hold approximately 7%. The receptor comes from an adult in good health. The chain recombines TRBV3-1 (or the pseudogene TRBV3-2) with TRBJ2-5; 8 bases are shared with TRBD2. The sample here was peripheral blood, taken on day 0 of AZD1222 vaccination. The CDR3 DNA reads TGTGCCAGCAGCCAAGTCAGGCTAGCGGGCCAAGAGACCCAGTACTTC. Amino acid sequence: CASSQVRLAGQETQYF.